The sequence of this T cell receptor (beta chain) was determined in a study of OX40 agonist ivuxolimab in advanced cancers. Study details: Cohort: around 86% men, mean age about 60, aged about 20 to 90.

Generated by immunoSEQ multiplex PCR, the TCRdb table keeps only in-frame clones and is missing some. This sample has about 16,000 clones, with approximately 90% found just once. From germline, CDR1 is SGHDT and CDR2 YYEEEE. With 7 bases clipped from V and 9 bases from J, the junction kept 11 bases outside the gene matches. The CDR3 is 15 amino acids. The sequence came from an adult with an advanced solid tumor such as melanoma, head and neck, liver or kidney cancer. The source was CD4+ or CD8+ T cells sorted from blood, collected in a trial of the OX40 agonist ivuxolimab. The chain employs TRBV5-6 and TRBJ2-1; 12 nucleotides align to TRBD2. CDR3 residues: CASVVTSGRVGEQFF. The CDR3 bases are TGTGCCAGCGTAGTGACTAGCGGGAGAGTAGGTGAGCAGTTCTTC.